The clone carrying this T cell receptor beta chain was counted many times. The target antigen is unknown. The data derive from a study of regulatory T cells in long-lasting Graves disease. CDR3 size: 15 residues. The germline V and J ends were trimmed by 4 bases and 10 bases, with 17 bases remaining between them. Germline CDR1 MNHEY, CDR2 SVGEGT. Time point reported: persistent/refractory GD, antithyroid drugs over 5 years with positive TRAb. Making the TCR library involved RNA that had been extracted from PBMCs. General study findings and limits: Investigators studied peripheral blood only, not thyroid tissue.

Through Arm-PCR of CDR3 regions and iRepertoire HTBI primers, TCR beta libraries were built. TCRdb re-analysed the multiplex PCR reads in MiXCR, keeping a single row per CDR3 protein. This table has roughly 400,000 distinct CDR3 sequences, roughly 23% appearing once. The chain recombines TRBV6-2 or TRBV6-3 with TRBJ1-6, with a weak D call TRBD1 (5 bases). The sequencing here drew on peripheral blood mononuclear cells (PBMCs), taken when the disease was refractory, from a patient treated with antithyroid drugs. The origin of this receptor is a female donor with Graves disease. The CDR3 protein is CASSFDSRAGSPLHF. CDR3 bases: TGTGCCAGCAGTTTCGACAGTCGGGCGGGCTCACCCCTCCACTTT.